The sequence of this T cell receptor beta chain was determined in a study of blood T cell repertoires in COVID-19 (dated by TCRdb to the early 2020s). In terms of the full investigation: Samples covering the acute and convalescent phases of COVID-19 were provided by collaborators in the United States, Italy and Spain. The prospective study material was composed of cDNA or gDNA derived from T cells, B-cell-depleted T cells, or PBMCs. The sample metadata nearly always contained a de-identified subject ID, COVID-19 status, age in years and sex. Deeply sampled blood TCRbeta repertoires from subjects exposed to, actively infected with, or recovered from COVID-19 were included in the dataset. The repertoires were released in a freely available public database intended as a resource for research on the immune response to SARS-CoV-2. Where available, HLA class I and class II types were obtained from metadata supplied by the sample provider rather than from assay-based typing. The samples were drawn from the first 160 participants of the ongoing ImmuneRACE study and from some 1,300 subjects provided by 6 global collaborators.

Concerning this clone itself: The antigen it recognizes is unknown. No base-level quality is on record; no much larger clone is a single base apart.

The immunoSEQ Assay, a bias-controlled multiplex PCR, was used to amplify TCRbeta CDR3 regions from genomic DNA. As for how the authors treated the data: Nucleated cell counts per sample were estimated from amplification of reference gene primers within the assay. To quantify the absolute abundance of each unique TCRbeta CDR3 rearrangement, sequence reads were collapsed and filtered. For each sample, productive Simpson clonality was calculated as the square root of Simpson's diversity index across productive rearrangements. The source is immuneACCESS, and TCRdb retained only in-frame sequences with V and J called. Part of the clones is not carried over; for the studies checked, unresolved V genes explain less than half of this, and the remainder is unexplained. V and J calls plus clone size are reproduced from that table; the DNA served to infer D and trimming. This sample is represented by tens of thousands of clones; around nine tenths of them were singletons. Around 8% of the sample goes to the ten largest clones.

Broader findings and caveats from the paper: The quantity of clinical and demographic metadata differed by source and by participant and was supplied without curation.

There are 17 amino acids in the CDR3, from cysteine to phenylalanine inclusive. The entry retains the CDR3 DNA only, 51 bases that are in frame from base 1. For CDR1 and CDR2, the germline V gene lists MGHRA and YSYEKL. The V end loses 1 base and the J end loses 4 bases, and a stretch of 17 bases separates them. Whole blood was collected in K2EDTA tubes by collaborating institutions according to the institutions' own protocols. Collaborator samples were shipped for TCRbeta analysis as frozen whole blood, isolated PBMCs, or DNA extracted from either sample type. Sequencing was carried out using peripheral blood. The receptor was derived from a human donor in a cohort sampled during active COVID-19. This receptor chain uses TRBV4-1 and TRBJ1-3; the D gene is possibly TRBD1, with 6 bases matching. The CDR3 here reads CASSQVRPAGDGNTIYF. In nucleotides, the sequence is TGCGCCAGCAGCCAAGTCCGGCCGGCAGGGGACGGAAACACCATATATTTT.